This T cell receptor (beta chain) derives from a study of blood T cells in healthy people across ages. Whole-study findings and limits: Expanded clonotype changes were possibly confounded by unknown donor CMV status. Among T cells, TCR beta diversity per million cells dropped roughly linearly as age rose.

With 0 bases removed from V and 4 bases from J, the gap between germline ends came to 6 bases. Per the germline V gene, CDR1 is LGHDT and CDR2 is YNNKEL (reference sequence). The CDR3 has 13 amino acids. With a J-beta primer mix and a sample-barcoded 5' primer, a second PCR ran about 7 to 12 cycles. TCRdb passed the 5' RACE reads through MiXCR, listing each CDR3 protein once. The top ten clones hold over 5.5% of a sample with 1,500,000 or so distinct CDR3 sequences, around 59% of them seen once. About this clonotype itself: The antigen remains unidentified.

The chain joins TRBV3-1 to TRBJ2-5; no clear D. The sequence derives from a young man in good health. Sequencing was performed on blood. The CDR3 here is CASSQDDRETQYF. CDR3 nucleotides: TGTGCCAGCAGCCAAGACGACCGAGAGACCCAGTACTTC.